A selection of T cell receptor beta chains follows, all from one sample in a study of T cell changes during pregnancy in multiple sclerosis. Profiling relied on immunoSEQ multiplex PCR, and the TCRdb table lists in-frame clones only, not all of them. The sample lists 75,000 to 100,000 clones; approximately 90% were seen once. Material: peripheral blood, obtained in the second trimester of pregnancy. The receptor set was obtained from a female donor in good health, enrolled as a control in a pregnancy study. Each CDR3 is given with its conserved first and last residue. A D gene is named only where the DNA matches it firmly. Where a row states a size, it is once, few, many or the class of an expanded clone; other rows omit it.

TRBV2	.	TRBJ1-3	TRBD1	TGTGCCAGCAGGATAAAATTTACAGGGGTCGGAAACACCATATATTTT	CASRIKFTGVGNTIYF
TRBV5-4	.	TRBJ2-1	TRBD2	TGTGCCAGCAGCTTAAGACTAGCGGGAGTCGAGCAGTTCTTC	CASSLRLAGVEQFF
TRBV19	.	TRBJ1-4	TRBD1	TGTGCCAGTAGTACCGGGGAAGACAGGGGAAAACTGTTTTTT	CASSTGEDRGKLFF
TRBV10-3	.	TRBJ1-2	.	TGTGCCATCAGTGGTGGGGCGCCCTATGGCTACACCTTC	CAISGGAPYGYTF
TRBV21-1	.	TRBJ1-5	.	TGTGCCAGCAGCAAAGGCAAGACAGGGGGCGAAGGTAGGTCGGGGCAGCCCCAGCATTTT	CASSKGKTGGEGRSGQPQHF
TRBV7-8	.	TRBJ2-5	TRBD2	TGTGCCAGCAGCTCGCTGACTAGCGGGAGTGGGGAGACCCAGTACTTC	CASSSLTSGSGETQYF
TRBV7-2	.	TRBJ2-1	TRBD1	TGTGCCAGCAGCTCCGGACAGGGCAATGAGCAGTTCTTC	CASSSGQGNEQFF
TRBV4-1	.	TRBJ2-5	.	TGCGCCAGCAGCCAAGATTCCAGGTGGGGGACTGAAGAGACCCAGTACTTC	CASSQDSRWGTEETQYF
TRBV5-1	.	TRBJ1-1	TRBD1	TGCGCCAGCAGCTTCTCGACAGGGACGGGCACTGAAGCTTTCTTT	CASSFSTGTGTEAFF
TRBV19	.	TRBJ1-2	TRBD1	TGTGCCAGTAGTGAACAGGGGGAGTATGGCTACACCTTC	CASSEQGEYGYTF
TRBV7-7	.	TRBJ2-5	TRBD1	TGTGCCAGCAGCTCACTACCGGGACAGGGCCAAGAGACCCAGTACTTC	CASSSLPGQGQETQYF
TRBV5-1	.	TRBJ2-7	.	TGCGCCAGCAGCTCGAACCGGGGTGAGGACGAGCAGTACTTC	CASSSNRGEDEQYF
TRBV30	.	TRBJ2-3	.	TGTGCCTGGAGTGTACTTAGCACAGATACGCAGTATTTT	CAWSVLSTDTQYF
TRBV27	.	TRBJ1-1	.	TGTGCCAGCAGTTTATGGAGTCAGGGGTTCGCTTTCTTT	CASSLWSQGFAFF
TRBV11-2	.	TRBJ2-7	TRBD1	TGTGCCAGCAGCGTTGACAGGGGCGAGCAGTACTTC	CASSVDRGEQYF
TRBV27	.	TRBJ1-1	.	TGTGCCAGCAGTCCACAGGGTGCGAGGACTGAAGCTTTCTTT	CASSPQGARTEAFF
TRBV6-5	.	TRBJ2-7	.	TGTGCCAGCACTACCAGGGGCGCACCCGCGTACGAGCAGTACTTC	CASTTRGAPAYEQYF
TRBV4-2	.	TRBJ1-1	TRBD1	TGTGCCAGCAGCCAAGATGGGGACAGTATGAACACTGAAGCTTTCTTT	CASSQDGDSMNTEAFF
TRBV6-5	.	TRBJ1-1	TRBD1	TGTGCCAGCAGTAACCCGGGACAGGCGAACACTGAAGCTTTCTTT	CASSNPGQANTEAFF
TRBV6-5	.	TRBJ2-3	TRBD1	TGTGCCAGCAGTCGGACAGGGGCAGATACGCAGTATTTT	CASSRTGADTQYF
TRBV7-9	.	TRBJ1-5	.	TGTGCCAGCAGCTTGACCACAGGGCAGCCCCAGCATTTT	CASSLTTGQPQHF
TRBV11-3	.	TRBJ2-1	.	TGTGCCAGCAGCTCAGGAGGGGTCTCCTACAATGAGCAGTTCTTC	CASSSGGVSYNEQFF
TRBV29-1	.	TRBJ1-1	.	TGCAGCGTTGGAGGGACAAGACACACTGAAGCTTTCTTT	CSVGGTRHTEAFF
TRBV6-5	few	TRBJ1-1	.	TGTGCCAGCAGTTACTCACGGGGTCCGAACACTGAAGCTTTCTTT	CASSYSRGPNTEAFF
TRBV5-6	.	TRBJ2-3	.	TGTGCCAGCAGCTTGGACTCGGGGTTAGATACGCAGTATTTT	CASSLDSGLDTQYF
TRBV5-5	.	TRBJ1-2	.	TGTGCCAGCAGCTTGGAGCGGGGATCCTATGGCTACACCTTC	CASSLERGSYGYTF
TRBV7-2	.	TRBJ1-6	TRBD1	TGTGCCAGCAGCTTATACGCTGAGACAGGGAATTCACCCCTCCACTTT	CASSLYAETGNSPLHF
TRBV27	.	TRBJ2-7	TRBD1	TGTGCCAGCAGCCGCTGGGTGACAGGGGGGGAGCAGTACTTC	CASSRWVTGGEQYF
TRBV6-4	few	TRBJ2-2	.	TGTGCCAGCAGTGGACAGGACACCGGGGAGCTGTTTTTT	CASSGQDTGELFF
TRBV6-5	.	TRBJ1-5	.	TGTGCCAGCAGACTTACCTTGGGCAATCAGCCCCAGCATTTT	CASRLTLGNQPQHF
TRBV18	.	TRBJ1-5	.	TGTGCCAGCTCAGGGGACCTCGGGGGAGCCCAGCATTTT	CASSGDLGGAQHF
TRBV18	.	TRBJ1-2	TRBD1	TGTGCCAGCTCACCAGGACAGGAGCTTAACTATGGCTACACCTTC	CASSPGQELNYGYTF
TRBV7-9	.	TRBJ2-3	.	TGTGCCAGCAGCTTAGGCCCCAGGGAGGATAATCAGCCCCAGTATTTT	CASSLGPREDNQPQYF
TRBV6-5	.	TRBJ1-1	.	TGTGCCAGCAGTTCCCGCAGGGAAGAGGCTTTCTTT	CASSSRREEAFF
TRBV5-6	.	TRBJ2-7	.	TGTGCCAGCACCCGGGGACCGACAGGCACCCTACCGGGGCAGTACTTC	CASTRGPTGTLPGQYF
TRBV6-1	.	TRBJ2-7	TRBD1	TGTGCCAGCAGTGAAGTTTCTTACAGGGGGCCCGGGGACTTC	CASSEVSYRGPGDF
TRBV6-1	.	TRBJ2-3	.	TGTGCCAGCAGTGACGGAGGACAGCAACTTAGCACAGATACGCAGTATTTT	CASSDGGQQLSTDTQYF
TRBV7-9	.	TRBJ2-7	TRBD2	TGTGCCAGCAGCCTGGGGGGGGTCTCCTACGAGCAGTACTTC	CASSLGGVSYEQYF
TRBV5-4	.	TRBJ2-4	.	TGTGCCAGCAGCTTTTACAGTACCAAAAACATTCAGTACTTC	CASSFYSTKNIQYF
TRBV2	once	TRBJ2-3	TRBD1	TGTGCCAGCACCACGGGACAGATTGCAGATACGCAGTATTTT	CASTTGQIADTQYF
TRBV5-1	.	TRBJ1-1	.	TGCGCCAGCAGGAGGGACTCCCCGACTGAAGCTTTCTTT	CASRRDSPTEAFF